One sample yielded the 28 T cell receptor beta chains listed below, sequenced in a study of CD8 T cells in cerebrospinal fluid in Alzheimer's disease. TCRdb re-called the 10x single-cell sequencing reads; one entry per CDR3 protein, DNA not given. The ten top clones account for approximately 13%, within a sample of about 780 distinct CDR3 sequences. Sequencing was done on a sample of cerebrospinal fluid. These receptors were taken from a human donor with Parkinson's disease.

By frequency, this clonotype registers medium-sized. The rearrangement joins TRBV6-5 to TRBJ1-3. This CDR3 is built from 12 residues. Germline V CDR1 and CDR2: MNHEY, SVGAGI. CDR3 amino acids: CASIYSGNTIYF.

This clonotype is classed as medium-sized by frequency. The V call is TRBV7-8, the J call TRBJ2-5; TCRdb's D gene call, TRBD1, goes unchecked for lack of DNA. Germline V gene lookup returns CDR1 SGHVS and CDR2 FQNEAQ. This CDR3 is built from 15 residues. The CDR3 spells CASSWPGQGAETQYF.

By frequency, this clonotype registers medium-sized. Here the CDR3 reads CAWSGGLSSYEQYF. J is TRBJ2-7 and V is TRBV30; TCRdb selects TRBD2, and the lack of DNA leaves this call unchecked. This CDR3 has 14 amino acids. From germline, CDR1 is GTSNPN and CDR2 SVGIG (reference sequence).

This clonotype ranks as large in terms of frequency. This chain connects TRBV7-2 to TRBJ1-2; TCRdb gives TRBD1 as the D gene, but with no DNA this cannot be confirmed. Germline V CDR1 and CDR2: SGHTA, FQGNSA. The CDR3 has 15 amino acids. The chain's CDR3 is CASSLGEGVNYGYTF.

This clonotype is classed as medium-sized (0.01 to 0.1%) by frequency. This chain links TRBV2 with TRBJ1-5; no DNA is available, so the TRBD1 call from TCRdb remains unchecked. There are 14 residues in the CDR3. In germline, CDR1 is SNHLY, CDR2 FYNNEI. The CDR3 loop is CASSEIGGIQPQHF.

In terms of frequency, this clonotype is large (0.1 to 1%). The chain carries TRBV6-2 or TRBV6-3 and TRBJ1-5; TCRdb's D call of TRBD1 is untestable without DNA. The CDR3 length is 16 residues. Per germline, CDR1 MNHEY and CDR2 SVGEGT. The CDR3 sequence is CASSLGQGKGNQPQHF.

Frequency places this clonotype as medium-sized (0.01 to 0.1%). CDR3 protein: CASTLEYTDTQYF. The chain combines TRBV12-3 or TRBV12-4 with TRBJ2-3; TCRdb reports TRBD2, a call that lacks DNA to check it against. The CDR3 runs to 13 residues.

The chain joins TRBV5-6 to TRBJ1-2; TCRdb outputs TRBD1, but without DNA this stays unchecked. CDR1 is SGHDT and CDR2 is YYEEEE in the germline V gene. The CDR3 runs 16 residues. CDR3 protein: CASSFADRGRLYGYTF.

Its frequency marks this clonotype as medium-sized. This chain joins TRBV5-4 and TRBJ1-1; absent DNA, TCRdb's TRBD1 call cannot be checked. The germline gives CDR1 SGHNT, CDR2 YYREEE (reference sequence). The CDR3 runs 15 residues. CDR3 sequence: CASIKGQGANTEAFF.

This clonotype is labeled large (0.1 to 1%) based on frequency. The gene calls are TRBV9 and TRBJ2-7; the TCRdb D gene call, TRBD1, has no DNA to confirm it. In germline, CDR1 is SGDLS, CDR2 YYNGEE. The CDR3 is 13 residues long. The CDR3 sequence: CASSAQGAYEQYF.

This clonotype is classed as large by frequency. This chain links TRBV30 with TRBJ2-2; the D gene TCRdb calls, TRBD2, cannot be checked with no DNA. This CDR3 is 16 amino acids long. The germline gives CDR1 GTSNPN, CDR2 SVGIG (reference sequence). CDR3 protein: CAWSELGRALAGELFF.

This clonotype shows up as large (0.1 to 1%) by frequency. The V and J genes are TRBV11-3 and TRBJ2-2; the D call of TRBD1 rests on TCRdb alone, since no DNA is present to check it. CDR1 and CDR2 from the germline V gene are SGHNT and YENEEA. The CDR3 totals 16 residues. This chain's CDR3 is CASIRNGGDNTGELFF.

This clonotype is identified as medium-sized (0.01 to 0.1%) from frequency. The chain is built from TRBV5-8 and TRBJ1-5; no DNA is available, so the TRBD1 call from TCRdb remains unchecked. The CDR3 extends over 15 amino acids. From germline, CDR1 is SGHTS and CDR2 YDEGEE. The CDR3 reads CASSRGQGRNQPQHF. The full variable domain, rest sourced from reference TRBV5-8 and TRBJ1-5, is EAGVTQSPTHLIKTRGQQATLRCSPISGHTSVYWYQQALGLGLQFLLWYDEGEERNRGNFPPRFSGRQFPNYSSELNVNALELEDSALYLCASSRGQGRNQPQHFGDGTRLSIL.

By frequency, this clonotype is medium-sized. The genes are TRBV14 and TRBJ1-2; TCRdb selects TRBD1, and the lack of DNA leaves this call unchecked. This CDR3 is built from 15 residues. Germline V lookup: CDR1 SGHDN, CDR2 FVKESK. The CDR3 sequence: CASSHEAQGVNGYTF.

By frequency, this clonotype registers medium-sized. V gene TRBV27 combines with J gene TRBJ1-4; the TCRdb D gene call, TRBD1, has no DNA to confirm it. This CDR3 spans 15 amino acids. Germline V gives CDR1 MNHEY, CDR2 SMNVEV (reference sequence). This CDR3 reads CASSSTGATNEKLFF.

This clonotype is labeled large (0.1 to 1%) based on frequency. This chain connects TRBV6-2 or TRBV6-3 to TRBJ2-7. CDR1 is MNHEY and CDR2 is SVGEGT in the germline V gene. This CDR3 is built from 15 residues. The CDR3 spells CASSYPQILDYEQYF.

Considering frequency, this clonotype is large. The J gene is TRBJ2-5, the V gene TRBV5-6; TCRdb reports TRBD2, a call that lacks DNA to check it against. The CDR3 is 16 amino acids. Germline V gene lookup returns CDR1 SGHDT and CDR2 YYEEEE. The CDR3 reads CASSTYAGGTQETQYF.

The chain links TRBV12-3 or TRBV12-4 to TRBJ1-2; TCRdb returns TRBD1, unconfirmable since there is no DNA. This CDR3 spans 14 amino acids. Here the CDR3 reads CASFRDGGFYGYTF.

This chain joins TRBV29-1 and TRBJ1-2; TCRdb reports TRBD1, a call that lacks DNA to check it against. Germline assignment: CDR1 SQVTM and CDR2 ANQGSEA. The CDR3 has 13 amino acids. CDR3 protein: CSVVGDRVDGYTF.

This clonotype is called large based on its frequency. This chain uses TRBV20-1 with TRBJ2-7. CDR3 length: 13 amino acids. Germline V gene data show CDR1 as DFQATT and CDR2 as SNEGSKA (reference sequence). This CDR3 is CSVYREAAYEQYF.

This clonotype shows up as large by frequency. The V call is TRBV12-3 or TRBV12-4, the J call TRBJ1-5; TCRdb's D call, TRBD1, is unchecked because there is no DNA. The CDR3 contains 16 residues. The CDR3 here is CASSTTGRSSNQPQHF.

This clonotype shows up as medium-sized by frequency. V usage is TRBV7-3 and J usage is TRBJ1-1; TCRdb returns TRBD1, unconfirmable since there is no DNA. Germline V CDR1 and CDR2: SGHTA, FQGTGA. This CDR3 is built from 12 residues. CDR3 protein: CASSSLGTEAFF.

Frequency places this clonotype as large (0.1 to 1%). The V call is TRBV4-2, the J call TRBJ1-3; the TCRdb D gene call, TRBD1, has no DNA to confirm it. Germline lookup yields CDR1 LGHNA and CDR2 YNFKEQ. CDR3 length: 14 residues. CDR3 region: CASSQGLSGNTIYF.

Frequency places this clonotype as medium-sized (0.01 to 0.1%). The rearrangement joins TRBV19 to TRBJ1-5. CDR1 and CDR2 from the germline V gene are LNHDA and SQIVND (reference sequence). The CDR3 extends over 16 amino acids. The CDR3 spells CASSTGASFDYQPQHF.

In terms of frequency, this clonotype is medium-sized. V and J are TRBV6-2 or TRBV6-3 and TRBJ2-1; TCRdb outputs TRBD2, but without DNA this stays unchecked. Germline CDR1 reads MNHEY; CDR2 reads SVGEGT. CDR3 length: 14 residues. CDR3: CASMRLGSYNEQFF.

This clonotype shows up as medium-sized (0.01 to 0.1%) by frequency. This sequence joins TRBV7-9 and TRBJ1-6; TCRdb reports TRBD1, a call that lacks DNA to check it against. Germline CDR1 SEHNR, CDR2 FQNEAQ (reference sequence). CDR3 length: 16 residues. CDR3 sequence reads: CASSSGQGFWNSPLHF.

According to its frequency, this clonotype is large. The chain couples TRBV7-9 to TRBJ1-2; TCRdb returns TRBD1, unconfirmable since there is no DNA. This CDR3 region has 15 residues. In germline, CDR1 is SEHNR, CDR2 FQNEAQ (reference sequence). The CDR3 reads CASSPRTGYNYGYTF.

By frequency, this clonotype is large. The rearrangement joins TRBV3-1 to TRBJ1-2. The CDR3 contains 12 residues. Germline CDR1 reads LGHDT; CDR2 reads YNNKEL (reference sequence). This CDR3 is CASSLGPEGYTF.